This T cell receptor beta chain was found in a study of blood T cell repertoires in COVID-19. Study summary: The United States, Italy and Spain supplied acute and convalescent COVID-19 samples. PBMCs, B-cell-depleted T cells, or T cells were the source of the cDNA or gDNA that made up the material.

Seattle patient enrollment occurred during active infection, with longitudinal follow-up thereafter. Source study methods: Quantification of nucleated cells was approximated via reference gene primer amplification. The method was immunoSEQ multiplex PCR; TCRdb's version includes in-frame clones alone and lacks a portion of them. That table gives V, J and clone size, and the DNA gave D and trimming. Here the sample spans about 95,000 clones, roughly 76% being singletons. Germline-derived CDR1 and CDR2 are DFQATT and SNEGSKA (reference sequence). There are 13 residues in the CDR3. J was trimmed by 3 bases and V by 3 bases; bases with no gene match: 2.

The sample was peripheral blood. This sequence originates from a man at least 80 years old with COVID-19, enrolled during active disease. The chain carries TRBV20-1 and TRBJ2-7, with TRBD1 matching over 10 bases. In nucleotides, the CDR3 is TGCAGTGCTAGTCGGGACAGGGGCTACGAGCAGTACTTC. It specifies CSASRDRGYEQYF.